This T cell receptor beta chain was profiled in a study of T cell responses to AZD1222 COVID-19 vaccine. This table comes from immunoSEQ multiplex PCR, and its TCRdb copy is limited to in-frame clones, with some not included. The data hold under 130,000 clones, with nearly 90% observed a single time. Germline CDR1 SGDLS, CDR2 YYNGEE. The CDR3 loop spans 19 amino acids. J gave up 1 base and V 0 bases, and 13 bases lay outside the gene matches. The chain is built from TRBV9 and TRBJ2-1, with TRBD2 matching 7 bases. The source was peripheral blood, collected 28 days after the second AZD1222 dose. This receptor was obtained from an adult who received the AZD1222 COVID-19 vaccine. The CDR3 sequence is CASSVGDLGGGSSYNEQFF. In DNA, the CDR3 is TGTGCCAGCAGCGTAGGCGATTTGGGTGGCGGGAGTTCCTACAATGAGCAGTTCTTC.